The present T cell receptor (beta chain) was sequenced within a study of T-cell reconstitution after alpha-beta-depleted transplantation in children. Preparation of the TCRbeta library used unique molecular identifiers. TCRdb analysed the PCR reads with MiXCR anew, one entry per CDR3 protein. The table lists fewer than 120,000 distinct CDR3 sequences, around a tenth of them singletons, with approximately 8% in the top ten. This clonotype was observed at least ten times. CDR1 and CDR2 (germline): SGHRS, YFSETQ. The CDR3 covers 15 residues. Deletions cut 3 bases from V and 4 bases from J, with 16 bases between.

This TCR was sampled from a human donor who donated a stem cell graft to a child with acute lymphoblastic leukemia. V and J are TRBV5-1 and TRBJ2-5; TRBD2 might be the D (6 bases). The source material was PBMCs from the stem cell graft donor, sampled from the stem cell graft. CDR3 in DNA: TGCGCCAGCAGCTCAGATGGGGGGTCCGGAGAGACCCAGTACTTC. It is translated as CASSSDGGSGETQYF.